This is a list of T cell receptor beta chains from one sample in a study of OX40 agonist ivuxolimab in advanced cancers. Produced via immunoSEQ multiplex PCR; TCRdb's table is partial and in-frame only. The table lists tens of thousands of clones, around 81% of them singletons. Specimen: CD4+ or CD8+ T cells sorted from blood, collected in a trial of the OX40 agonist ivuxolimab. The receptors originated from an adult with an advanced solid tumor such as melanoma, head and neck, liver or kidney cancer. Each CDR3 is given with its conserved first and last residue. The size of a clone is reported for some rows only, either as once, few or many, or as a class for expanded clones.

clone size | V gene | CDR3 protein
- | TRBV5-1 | CASSSGGNTDTQYF
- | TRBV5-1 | CASRWGTGEGTEAFF
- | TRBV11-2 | CASSPTVEGPQHF
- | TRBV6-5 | CASSYYGTAYEQYF
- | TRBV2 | CASNPLAEADTQYF
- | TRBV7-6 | CASSSQPLQELCGYTF
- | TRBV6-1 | CASSGGRNSYQPQHF
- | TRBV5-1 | CASSWGQSAYNEQFF
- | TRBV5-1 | CASSLGSGGTDTQYF
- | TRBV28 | CASGGAGAGYTF
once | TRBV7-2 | CASSPRLAGGNNEQFF
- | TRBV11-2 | CASSLDRDRSYNEQFF
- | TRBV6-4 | CASSVETRGEQFF
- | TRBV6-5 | CASSYSPDNSPLHF
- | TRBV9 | CASSPPDRTDTQYF
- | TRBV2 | CASRAGTGGAGGNTIYF
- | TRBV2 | CASSEGQGSYNEQFF
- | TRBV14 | CASSGPGQGYHEQYF
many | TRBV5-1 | CASSLSPGADTQYF
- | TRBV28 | CASSSGYTQYF
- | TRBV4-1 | CASSQGNIQYF
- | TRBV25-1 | CASSHQDRGLTEAFF
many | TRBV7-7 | CASSPTGGTDTQYF
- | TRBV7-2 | CASRSSTSGSFEQFF
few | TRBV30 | CACKSILGTDTQYF
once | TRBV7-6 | CASSLVRRGAPHEQFF
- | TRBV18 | CASSPLQGRVGQPQHF
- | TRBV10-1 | CASIAQSRANVLTF
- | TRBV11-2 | CASSSGAGNTEAFF
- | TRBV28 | CASSFSLAGSYEQYF
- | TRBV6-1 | CASIGTSGGYNEQFF
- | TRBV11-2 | CASSWDRGPYEQYF
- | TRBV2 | CASTTQDLGNTEAFF
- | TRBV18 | CASSPQGNTEAFF
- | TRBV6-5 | CASRPWEGSNTEAFF
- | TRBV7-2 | CAGSLKWGGIGTDTQYF
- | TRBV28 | CASSSMPYYEQYF
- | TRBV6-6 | CASSYGTVSNQPQHF
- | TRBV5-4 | CASSVRQIDNEQFF
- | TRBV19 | CASHRDRYQPQHF
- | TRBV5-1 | CASSPTEPNTGELFF
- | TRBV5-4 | CASSLGTSGGTKNIQYF
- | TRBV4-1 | CASSFQETQYF